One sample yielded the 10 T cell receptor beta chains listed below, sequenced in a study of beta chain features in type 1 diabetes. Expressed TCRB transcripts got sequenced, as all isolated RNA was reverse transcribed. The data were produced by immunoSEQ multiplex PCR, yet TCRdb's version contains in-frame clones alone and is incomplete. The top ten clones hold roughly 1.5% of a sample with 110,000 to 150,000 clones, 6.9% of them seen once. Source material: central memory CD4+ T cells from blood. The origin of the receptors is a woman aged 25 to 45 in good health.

CDR3 in amino acids: CASNRGAANTGELFF. The CDR3 nucleotides read TGTGCCAGCAACAGGGGAGCCGCGAACACCGGGGAGCTGTTTTTT. The chain joins TRBV9 to TRBJ2-2; TRBD1 aligns across 7 bases. V was pared by 6 bases and J by 0 bases, with 5 bases of the junction left unmatched. The CDR3 has 15 amino acids. From germline, CDR1 is SGDLS and CDR2 YYNGEE.

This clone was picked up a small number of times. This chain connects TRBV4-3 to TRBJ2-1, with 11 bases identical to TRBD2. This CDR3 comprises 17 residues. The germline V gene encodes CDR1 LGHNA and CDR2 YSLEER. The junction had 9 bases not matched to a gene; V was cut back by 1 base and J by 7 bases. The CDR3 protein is CASSQGGVTSGRNEQFF. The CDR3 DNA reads TGCGCCAGCAGCCAAGGGGGAGTAACTAGCGGGAGAAATGAGCAGTTCTTC.

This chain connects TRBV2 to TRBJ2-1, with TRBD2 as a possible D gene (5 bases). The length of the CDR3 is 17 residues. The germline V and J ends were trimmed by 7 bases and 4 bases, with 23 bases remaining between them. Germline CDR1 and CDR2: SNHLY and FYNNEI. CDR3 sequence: CASNPRAAAYTYNEQFF. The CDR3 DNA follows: TGTGCCAGCAACCCCCGGGCAGCGGCTTATACATACAATGAGCAGTTCTTC.

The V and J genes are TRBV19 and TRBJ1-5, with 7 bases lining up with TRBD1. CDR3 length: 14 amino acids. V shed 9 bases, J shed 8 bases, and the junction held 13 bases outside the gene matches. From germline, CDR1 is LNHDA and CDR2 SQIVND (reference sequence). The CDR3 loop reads CASRNRGPLEPQHF. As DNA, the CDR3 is TGTGCCAGCCGGAACAGGGGCCCCCTGGAGCCCCAGCATTTT.

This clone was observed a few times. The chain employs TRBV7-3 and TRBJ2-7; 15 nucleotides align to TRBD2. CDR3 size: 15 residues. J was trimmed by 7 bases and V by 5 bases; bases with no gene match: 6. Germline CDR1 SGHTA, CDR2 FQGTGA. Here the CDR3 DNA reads TGTGCCAGCAGCAAGGGACTAGCGGGAGGTATTGAGCAGTACTTC. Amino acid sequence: CASSKGLAGGIEQYF.

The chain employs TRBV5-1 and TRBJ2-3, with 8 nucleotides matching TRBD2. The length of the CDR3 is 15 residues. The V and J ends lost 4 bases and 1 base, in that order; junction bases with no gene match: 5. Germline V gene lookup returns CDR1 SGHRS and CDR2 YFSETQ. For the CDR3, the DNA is TGCGCCAGCAGCAACGGGAGGGCCGGCACAGATACGCAGTATTTT. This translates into CASSNGRAGTDTQYF. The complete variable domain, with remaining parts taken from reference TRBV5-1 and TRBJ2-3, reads KAGVTQTPRYLIKTRGQQVTLSCSPISGHRSVSWYQQTPGQGLQFLFEYFSETQRNKGNFPGRFSGRQFSNSRSEMNVSTLELGDSALYLCASSNGRAGTDTQYFGPGTRLTVL.

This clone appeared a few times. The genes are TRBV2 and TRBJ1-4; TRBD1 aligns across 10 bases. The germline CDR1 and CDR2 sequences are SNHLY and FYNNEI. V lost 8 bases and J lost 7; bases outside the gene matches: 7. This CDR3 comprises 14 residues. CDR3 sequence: CASSDRGYTEKLFF. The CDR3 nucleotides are TGTGCCAGCTCGGACAGGGGGTATACTGAAAAACTGTTTTTT. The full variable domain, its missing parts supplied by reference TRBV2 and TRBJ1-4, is EPEVTQTPSHQVTQMGQEVILRCVPISNHLYFYWYRQILGQKVEFLVSFYNNEISEKSEIFDDQFSVERPDGSNFTLKIRSTKLEDSAMYFCASSDRGYTEKLFFGSGTQLSVL.

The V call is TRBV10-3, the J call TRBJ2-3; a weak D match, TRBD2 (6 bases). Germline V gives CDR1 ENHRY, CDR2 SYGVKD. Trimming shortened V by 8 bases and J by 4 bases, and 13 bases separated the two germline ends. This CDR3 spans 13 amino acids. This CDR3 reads CAIGDPGADTQYF. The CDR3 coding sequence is TGTGCCATCGGGGACCCGGGGGCAGATACGCAGTATTTT.

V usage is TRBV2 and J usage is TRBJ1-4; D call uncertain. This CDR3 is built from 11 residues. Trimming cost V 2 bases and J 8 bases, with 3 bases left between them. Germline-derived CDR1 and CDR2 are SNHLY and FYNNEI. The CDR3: CASSELEKLFF. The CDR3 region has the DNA TGTGCCAGCAGTGAACTGGAAAAACTGTTTTTT. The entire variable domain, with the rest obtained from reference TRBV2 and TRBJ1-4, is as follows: EPEVTQTPSHQVTQMGQEVILRCVPISNHLYFYWYRQILGQKVEFLVSFYNNEISEKSEIFDDQFSVERPDGSNFTLKIRSTKLEDSAMYFCASSELEKLFFGSGTQLSVL.

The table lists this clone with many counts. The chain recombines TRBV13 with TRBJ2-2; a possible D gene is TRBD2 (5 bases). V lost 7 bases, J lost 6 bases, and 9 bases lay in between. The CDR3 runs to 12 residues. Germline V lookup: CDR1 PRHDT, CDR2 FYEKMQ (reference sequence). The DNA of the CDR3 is TGTGCCAGCAAGGGCGGGCCCGGGGAGCTGTTTTTT. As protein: CASKGGPGELFF.